The 22 T cell receptor beta chains below all came from one sample that was sequenced in a study of CD8+CD57+ T cells in acquired aplastic anemia. The template for TCR beta VDJ and CDR3 sequence profiling was genomic DNA. Via MiXCR, TCRdb re-called the reads, giving one row per CDR3 protein. The repertoire has 200,000 to 250,000 distinct CDR3 sequences, around three fifths of them found once; the top ten carry around 58%. The authors sequenced patients whose flow cytometry had shown CD8+CD57+ cell expansion. Sequencing was carried out using sorted CD4+, CD8+, or CD8+CD57+ T cells (not recorded which) from PBMCs. The receptors were gathered from a human donor with aplastic anemia.

The chain recombines TRBV15 with TRBJ2-1, with no clear D. The V gene's germline CDR1 is LNHNV and CDR2 YYDKDF (reference sequence). The CDR3 is 14 amino acids. Deletions cut 3 bases from V and 7 bases from J, with 13 bases between. The DNA for the CDR3 is TGTGCCACCAGCAGCGTCGGCTGGGCTAATGAGCAGTTCTTC. Translation: CATSSVGWANEQFF.

The sample holds one count of this clonotype. This sequence joins TRBV2 and TRBJ2-7; perhaps TRBD2 as D (6 bases). CDR3 length: 18 residues. The V gene's germline CDR1 is SNHLY and CDR2 FYNNEI. Trimming removed 6 bases at V and 0 bases at J, with 24 bases between. The CDR3 is CASSLQAGYGFSSYEQYF. The CDR3 coding sequence is TGTGCCAGCAGCTTGCAAGCGGGCTATGGATTTAGCTCCTACGAGCAGTACTTC. Full variable domain (remainder filled in from reference TRBV2 and TRBJ2-7): EPEVTQTPSHQVTQMGQEVILRCVPISNHLYFYWYRQILGQKVEFLVSFYNNEISEKSEIFDDQFSVERPDGSNFTLKIRSTKLEDSAMYFCASSLQAGYGFSSYEQYFGPGTRLTVT.

This chain joins TRBV6-6 and TRBJ1-2; 8 nucleotides match TRBD1. The CDR3 totals 15 residues. Trimming at V came to 2 bases and at J to 3 bases, leaving 5 bases not matched to a gene. CDR1 MNHNY and CDR2 SVGAGI come from the germline V gene (reference sequence). The CDR3 region has the DNA TGTGCCAGCAGTTACCTCAACAGGGGGGACTATGGCTACACCTTC. It yields the protein CASSYLNRGDYGYTF.

The V call is TRBV7-6, the J call TRBJ2-1; D could derive from TRBD1 or TRBD2 (6 bases each). This CDR3 has 12 amino acids. CDR1 is SGHVS, CDR2 FNYEAQ, per germline. Trimming left V 7 bases short and J 8 bases short, with 12 bases between. The CDR3 bases are TGTGCCAGCAACGGGGGCCGCGATGAGCAGTTCTTC. Encoded protein: CASNGGRDEQFF.

The V gene is TRBV15, the J gene TRBJ2-1; no reliable D call. CDR3 length: 16 amino acids. V lost 4 bases to trimming and J lost 2 bases, with 15 bases between them. Germline loops: CDR1 LNHNV, CDR2 YYDKDF (reference sequence). The CDR3 DNA is TGTGCCACCAGCAAACACGGGCAGGAACCCTACAATGAGCAGTTCTTC. Its protein product is CATSKHGQEPYNEQFF.

The chain recombines TRBV10-3 with TRBJ2-7, with TRBD1 identical over 7 bases. V was clipped by 7 bases and J by 1 base; unmatched bases: 7. CDR1 is ENHRY and CDR2 is SYGVKD in the germline V gene. This CDR3 comprises 14 residues. The CDR3 bases are TGTGCCATCAACGGACCGGGACAGTCCTACGAGCAGTACTTC. It specifies CAINGPGQSYEQYF.

Remarks on this clonotype: The junction departs from the called germline gene at one end, perhaps through a read error. J is TRBJ1-5 and V is TRBV10-3; unclear D gene. The length of the CDR3 is 13 residues. From germline, CDR1 is ENHRY and CDR2 SYGVKD. DNA of the CDR3: TGTGCCACCAGTGGCGGGGTAGGCCAGCCCCAGCATTTT. Translated, it gives CATSGGVGQPQHF.

This chain links TRBV15 with TRBJ1-4, with a tentative D call TRBD1 (6 bases). Germline V gene sequence: CDR1 LNHNV, CDR2 YYDKDF (reference sequence). The CDR3 is 15 amino acids. The V and J ends lost 6 bases and 14 bases respectively, with 25 bases between them. Here the CDR3 DNA reads TGTGCCACCAGACAGGACAGAGGGCCTGGTGGAAAGCTGTTTTTT. Translated: CATRQDRGPGGKLFF.

This clonotype has only a few counts. This sequence joins TRBV20-1 and TRBJ1-1; a possible D gene is TRBD1 (5 bases). Germline V CDR1 and CDR2: DFQATT, SNEGSKA (reference sequence). V dropped 1 base and J dropped 4 bases, with 13 bases sitting between them. The CDR3 contains 14 residues. In DNA form, the CDR3 reads TGCAGTGCTAGAGTTGGGGGGGAAGCCACTGAAGCTTTCTTT. The encoded protein is CSARVGGEATEAFF.

V gene TRBV2 combines with J gene TRBJ2-7; D is unresolved. V was shortened by 7 bases and J by 6 bases, with 10 bases between the two germline ends. The CDR3 spans 11 residues. Germline lookup yields CDR1 SNHLY and CDR2 FYNNEI. The DNA of the CDR3 is TGTGCCAGCACCCTGCTTGTCGAGCAGTACTTC. Translation: CASTLLVEQYF.

The chain has TRBV15 and TRBJ1-5; perhaps TRBD1 as D (6 bases). CDR3 size: 16 residues. V lost 0 bases to trimming and J lost 5 bases, with 14 bases between them. The germline V gene encodes CDR1 LNHNV and CDR2 YYDKDF (reference sequence). CDR3 loop: CATSREGAGLHQPQHF. CDR3 nucleotide sequence: TGTGCCACCAGCAGAGAGGGGGCGGGGTTGCATCAGCCCCAGCATTTT.

V is TRBV25-1 and J is TRBJ1-2; TRBD1 matches 7 bases. Germline CDR1 MGHDK, CDR2 SYGVNS. CDR3 length: 14 amino acids. The J segment lost 2 bases and the V segment lost 1 base, leaving 1 base of the junction unmatched. The CDR3 here is CASSEWGQNYGYTF. DNA of the CDR3: TGTGCCAGCAGTGAATGGGGACAGAACTATGGCTACACCTTC.

A few counts support this clonotype. The rearrangement uses TRBV19 and TRBJ1-1; weak D call: TRBD1 (5 bases). Trimming stripped 3 bases from V and 2 bases from J, with 10 bases between. The CDR3 spans 14 residues. CDR1 LNHDA and CDR2 SQIVND come from the germline V gene (reference sequence). The CDR3, as DNA: TGTGCCAGTAGTATGTCGGGGGGAAACACTGAAGCTTTCTTT. This codes for CASSMSGGNTEAFF. The full variable domain, completed using reference TRBV19 and TRBJ1-1, is DGGITQSPKYLFRKEGQNVTLSCEQNLNHDAMYWYRQDPGQGLRLIYYSQIVNDFQKGDIAEGYSVSREKKESFPLTVTSAQKNPTAFYLCASSMSGGNTEAFFGQGTRLTVV.

This clonotype was counted only a few times. The V gene is TRBV20-1, the J gene TRBJ2-3; D gene unclear. V dropped 5 bases and J dropped 4 bases, with 16 bases sitting between them. Germline V gives CDR1 DFQATT, CDR2 SNEGSKA (reference sequence). The CDR3 has 14 residues. CDR3: CSAYVGGGADTQYF. CDR3 sequence (DNA): TGCAGTGCTTATGTCGGCGGCGGAGCAGATACGCAGTATTTT.

The CDR3 protein is CASSYSISGQTYGYTF. Written as DNA, the CDR3 is TGTGCCAGCAGTTACTCGATTTCGGGCCAGACTTATGGCTACACCTTC. The chain links TRBV6-5 to TRBJ1-2; D remains ambiguous. Between the trimmed V and J ends, which lost 0 bases and 5 bases, there was a span of 16 bases. This CDR3 comprises 16 residues. Germline CDR1 reads MNHEY; CDR2 reads SVGAGI.

The chain employs TRBV6-6 and TRBJ2-7, with TRBD2 matching over 7 bases. With 10 bases clipped from V and 2 bases from J, the junction kept 5 bases outside the gene matches. CDR3 length: 12 amino acids. Per the germline V gene, CDR1 is MNHNY and CDR2 is SVGAGI (reference sequence). The CDR3 sequence: CATWEGAYEQYF. The CDR3 coding sequence is TGTGCCACCTGGGAGGGAGCCTACGAGCAGTACTTC.

This clonotype was counted a few times. This chain connects TRBV7-3 to TRBJ1-6, with unresolved D. V was cut by 0 bases and J by 10 bases, with 10 bases left in between. Germline-derived CDR1 and CDR2 are SGHTA and FQGTGA. The CDR3 totals 14 residues. CDR3 amino acids: CASSLTWGGSPLHF. CDR3 nucleotides: TGTGCCAGCAGCTTAACGTGGGGTGGCTCACCCCTCCACTTT.

The V call is TRBV10-3, the J call TRBJ1-6, with 7 bases aligning to TRBD1. V was clipped by 4 bases and J by 9 bases; unmatched bases: 6. The CDR3 covers 14 residues. Looked up from germline, CDR1 is ENHRY and CDR2 is SYGVKD. The DNA of the CDR3 is TGTGCCATCAGTGCCACAGGGGAGGGTTCACCCCTCCACTTT. Protein product: CAISATGEGSPLHF.

The chain couples TRBV20-1 to TRBJ2-5; D possibly corresponds to TRBD1 (7 bases). The CDR3 sequence is 12 residues long. The V gene's germline CDR1 is DFQATT and CDR2 SNEGSKA (reference sequence). V dropped 5 bases and J dropped 10 bases, with 17 bases sitting between them. The CDR3 protein is CSAEDRWGDQYF. The CDR3 DNA follows: TGCAGTGCTGAGGACAGGTGGGGGGACCAGTACTTC.

In its sample, this clonotype was seen a few times. This chain links TRBV10-3 with TRBJ1-2; D unresolved. V was shortened by 11 bases and J by 1 base, with 20 bases between the two germline ends. The CDR3 is 15 residues long. Germline CDR1 reads ENHRY; CDR2 reads SYGVKD. The CDR3 coding sequence is TGTGCCCTGGGTTCATCGGGCAGCCTTAACTATGGCTACACCTTC. As protein: CALGSSGSLNYGYTF.

This clonotype came up many times. The V gene is TRBV15, the J gene TRBJ1-5; 9 bases are shared with TRBD1. The CDR3 is made up of 16 amino acids. From germline, CDR1 is LNHNV and CDR2 YYDKDF (reference sequence). The V gene end was trimmed by 0 bases and the J gene end by 7 bases; junction bases not matched to a gene: 7. Here the CDR3 DNA reads TGTGCCACCAGCAGAGATCTGGGACAGGGCCCACAGCCCCAGCATTTT. Translating it yields CATSRDLGQGPQPQHF.

This clonotype was detected ten times or more. This chain connects TRBV2 to TRBJ2-1; perhaps TRBD2 as D (5 bases). V lost 6 bases and J lost 0, with 15 bases in between. The CDR3 consists of 16 residues. Germline V gene sequence: CDR1 SNHLY, CDR2 FYNNEI. This CDR3 reads CASRAFSASSYNEQFF. The DNA of the CDR3 is TGTGCCAGCAGGGCCTTTAGCGCCAGCTCCTACAATGAGCAGTTCTTC.